This T cell receptor (beta chain) was observed in a study of blood T cell repertoires in COVID-19 (dated by TCRdb to the early 2020s). Describing the broader study: Samples from collaborators originated in the United States, Italy and Spain and spanned both the acute and convalescent phases of COVID-19. The prospective study material was composed of cDNA or gDNA derived from T cells, B-cell-depleted T cells, or PBMCs. The dataset comprised deeply sampled blood TCRbeta repertoires from subjects exposed to, actively infected with, or recovered from COVID-19. The repertoires were released in a freely available public database intended as a resource for research on the immune response to SARS-CoV-2. The samples were drawn from two sources: the first 160 participants of the ongoing ImmuneRACE study, and fewer than 1,500 subjects contributed by 6 global collaborators. Nearly every sample came with metadata listing a de-identified subject ID, COVID-19 status, age in years and sex. Where available, HLA class I and class II types were taken from metadata supplied by the sample provider and were not determined by assay-based typing.

Comment on this clone: There is no known antigen for this receptor. No much larger clone exists at a distance of one base, and base qualities are not known.

Via the germline V gene, CDR1 is MNHEY and CDR2 SVGAGI. The CDR3 has 15 amino acids, counting the end cysteine and phenylalanine. Of the read, only the CDR3 DNA is kept; its 45 bases are in frame from base 1. Trimming at the junction amounts to 6 bases on V and 3 bases on J, and the germline ends lie 14 bases apart. TCRbeta CDR3 regions were amplified from genomic DNA by means of the immunoSEQ Assay, a bias-controlled multiplex PCR. The study's own analysis went as follows. Within the assay, amplification of reference gene primers was used to estimate how many nucleated cells each sample contained. To quantify the absolute abundance of each unique TCRbeta CDR3 rearrangement, sequence reads were collapsed and filtered. For each sample, productive Simpson clonality was calculated as the square root of Simpson's diversity index over productive rearrangements. Imported from immuneACCESS, the table was reduced by TCRdb to in-frame sequences with V and J called. These copies leave out some clones; in studies compared against another copy, an unresolved V gene accounts for under half, and the cause of the remainder is not known. Clonal size and the V and J genes are those of that table, whereas D and trimming came from the DNA. The sample data list 95,000 to 100,000 clones, and roughly 92% of these were observed just once. Of the sample, around 5.8% falls within the top ten clones.

Collaborating institutions collected whole blood in K2EDTA tubes following their own protocols. For TCRbeta analysis, collaborator samples were shipped as frozen whole blood, as isolated PBMCs, or as DNA extracted from either sample type. The investigation overall reported the following: The quantity of clinical and demographic metadata differed by source and by participant and was supplied without curation.

Sequenced material: peripheral blood. The V and J genes are TRBV6-5 and TRBJ2-2; TRBD1 is a possible D gene, resting on 5 matching bases. The receptor's source is a man aged 50-59 years with active COVID-19. CDR3 protein: CASRRQRADTGELFF. The DNA is TGTGCCAGCAGAAGACAGCGCGCGGACACCGGGGAGCTGTTTTTT.